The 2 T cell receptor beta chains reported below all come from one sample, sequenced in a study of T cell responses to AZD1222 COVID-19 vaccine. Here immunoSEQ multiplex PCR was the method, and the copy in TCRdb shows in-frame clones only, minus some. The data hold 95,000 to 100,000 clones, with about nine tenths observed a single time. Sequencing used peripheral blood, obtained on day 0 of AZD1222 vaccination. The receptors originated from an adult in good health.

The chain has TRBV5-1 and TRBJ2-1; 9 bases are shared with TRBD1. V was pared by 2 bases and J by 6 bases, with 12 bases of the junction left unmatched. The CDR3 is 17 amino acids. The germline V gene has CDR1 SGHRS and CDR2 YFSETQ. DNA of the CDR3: TGCGCCAGCAGCTTAACCAGGGACAGGGCCTTTCTCAATGAGCAGTTCTTC. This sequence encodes CASSLTRDRAFLNEQFF.

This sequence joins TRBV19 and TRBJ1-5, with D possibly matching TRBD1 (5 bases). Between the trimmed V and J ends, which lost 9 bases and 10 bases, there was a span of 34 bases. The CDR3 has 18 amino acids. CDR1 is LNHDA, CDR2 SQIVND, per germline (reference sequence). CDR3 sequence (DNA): TGTGCCAGCCAGTATAGTCGAGCGAGGGGCTTGGGGCGGCATCCCCAGCATTTT. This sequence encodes CASQYSRARGLGRHPQHF. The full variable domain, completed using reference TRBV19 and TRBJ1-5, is DGGITQSPKYLFRKEGQNVTLSCEQNLNHDAMYWYRQDPGQGLRLIYYSQIVNDFQKGDIAEGYSVSREKKESFPLTVTSAQKNPTAFYLCASQYSRARGLGRHPQHFGDGTRLSIL.